This TCR beta chain is drawn from a study of T cell changes during pregnancy in multiple sclerosis (dated by TCRdb to about 2019). The study in broad terms: The study examined how the T cell repertoire changed over the course of pregnancy in women with multiple sclerosis.

Library creation used the immunoSEQ multiplex PCR assay. TCRdb's version of the immuneACCESS table is confined to in-frame rearrangements and falls short of the full clone set. An unresolved V gene accounts for under half of the shortfall where checked; the remainder is of unknown origin. Within this sample are just under 65,000 clones, with around 91% of them counted one time only. The ten top clones hold 2% to 2.5% of the sample. This clone appeared once. Its antigen specificity is not known. Within one base of it there is no much larger clone, and no base qualities were kept. Trimming at the junction amounts to 10 bases on V and 2 bases on J, and the germline ends lie 13 bases apart. The CDR3 measures 13 amino acids from cysteine to phenylalanine. This entry keeps only the CDR3 DNA: 39 bases, framed from base 1. CDR1 and CDR2, per the germline V gene, are MRHNA and SNTAGT.

The sequence derives from a female donor in good health, enrolled as a control in a pregnancy study. The material sequenced was peripheral blood, taken in the third trimester of pregnancy. The rearranged chain carries TRBV6-4 and TRBJ2-3; the D gene cannot be resolved reliably. This receptor carries the CDR3 CAIAESSTDTQYF. The base sequence is TGTGCCATCGCTGAGAGCTCCACAGATACGCAGTATTTT.